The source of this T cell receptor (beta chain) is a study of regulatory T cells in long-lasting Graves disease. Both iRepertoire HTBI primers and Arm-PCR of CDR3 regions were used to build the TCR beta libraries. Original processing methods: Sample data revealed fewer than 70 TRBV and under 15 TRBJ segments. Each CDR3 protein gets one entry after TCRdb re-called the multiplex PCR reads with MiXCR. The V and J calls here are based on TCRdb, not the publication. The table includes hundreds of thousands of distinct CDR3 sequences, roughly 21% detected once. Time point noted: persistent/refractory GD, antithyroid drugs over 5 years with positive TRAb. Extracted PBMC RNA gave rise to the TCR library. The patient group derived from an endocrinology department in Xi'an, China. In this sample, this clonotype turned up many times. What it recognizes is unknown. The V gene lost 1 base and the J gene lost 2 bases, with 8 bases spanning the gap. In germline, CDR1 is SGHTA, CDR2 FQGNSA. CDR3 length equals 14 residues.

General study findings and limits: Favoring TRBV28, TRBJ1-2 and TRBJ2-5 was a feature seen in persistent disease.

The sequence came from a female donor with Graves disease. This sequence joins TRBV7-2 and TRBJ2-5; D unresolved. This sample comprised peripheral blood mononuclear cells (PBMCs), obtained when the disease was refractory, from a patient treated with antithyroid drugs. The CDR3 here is CASSLGGLQETQYF. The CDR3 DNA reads TGTGCCAGCAGCTTAGGAGGCTTACAAGAGACCCAGTACTTC.